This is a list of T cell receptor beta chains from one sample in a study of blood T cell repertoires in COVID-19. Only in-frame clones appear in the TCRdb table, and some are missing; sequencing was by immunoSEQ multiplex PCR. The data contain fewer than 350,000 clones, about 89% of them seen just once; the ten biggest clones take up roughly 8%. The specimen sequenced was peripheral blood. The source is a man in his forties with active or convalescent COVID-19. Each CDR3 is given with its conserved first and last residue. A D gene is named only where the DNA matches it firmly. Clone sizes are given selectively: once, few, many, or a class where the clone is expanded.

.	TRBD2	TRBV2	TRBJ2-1	CASLPGLAGGHSYNEQFF	TGTGCCAGCCTTCCGGGACTAGCGGGAGGGCACTCCTACAATGAGCAGTTCTTC
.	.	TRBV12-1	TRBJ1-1	CASSLAAPARQLLIEAFF	TGTGCCAGCAGCCTTGCTGCCCCGGCGAGACAGCTTTTAATTGAAGCTTTCTTT
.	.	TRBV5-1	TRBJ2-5	CASGQTGPPETQYF	TGCGCCAGCGGCCAAACAGGGCCCCCGGAGACCCAGTACTTC
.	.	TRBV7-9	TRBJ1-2	CASSSSVRDGYTF	TGTGCCAGCAGCTCGAGTGTCCGGGATGGCTACACCTTC
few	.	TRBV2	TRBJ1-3	CASSVQGDSGNTIYF	TGTGCCAGCAGTGTACAGGGTGACTCTGGAAACACCATATATTTT
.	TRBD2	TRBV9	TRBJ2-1	CASSVAWASGYNEQFF	TGTGCCAGCAGCGTAGCTTGGGCTAGCGGCTACAATGAGCAGTTCTTC
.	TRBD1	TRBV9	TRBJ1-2	CASSLDRGPNYGYTF	TGTGCCAGCAGCCTTGACAGGGGGCCTAACTATGGCTACACCTTC
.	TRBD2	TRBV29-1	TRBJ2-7	CSVAPGTSGNYEQYF	TGCAGCGTTGCCCCCGGGACTAGCGGGAACTACGAGCAGTACTTC
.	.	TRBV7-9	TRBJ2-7	CASSLDTGVYEQYF	TGTGCCAGCAGCTTAGACACAGGAGTCTACGAGCAGTACTTC
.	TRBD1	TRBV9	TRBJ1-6	CASSLGQGMSPLHF	TGTGCCAGCAGCTTGGGACAGGGAATGTCACCCCTCCACTTT
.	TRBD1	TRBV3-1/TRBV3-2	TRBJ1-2	CASSQEGVVGDRVNYGYTF	TGTGCCAGCAGCCAAGAAGGGGTCGTGGGGGACAGGGTTAACTATGGCTACACCTTC
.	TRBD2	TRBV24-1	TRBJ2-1	CATSDWVSGASNEQFF	TGTGCCACCAGTGATTGGGTCAGCGGGGCCTCCAATGAGCAGTTCTTC
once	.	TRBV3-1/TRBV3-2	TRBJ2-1	CASSLGMGAGTIEQFF	TGTGCCAGCAGCCTAGGGATGGGGGCTGGGACAATTGAGCAGTTCTTC
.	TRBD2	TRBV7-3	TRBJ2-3	CASSLHETSGSTDTQYF	TGTGCCAGCAGCTTACATGAGACTAGCGGGAGTACAGATACGCAGTATTTT
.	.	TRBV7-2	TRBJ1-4	CASSPRQSSNEKLFF	TGTGCCAGCAGCCCCCGACAGTCCTCTAATGAAAAACTGTTTTTT
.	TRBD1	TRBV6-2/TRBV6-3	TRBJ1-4	CASSYTGTGISGKLFF	TGTGCCAGCAGTTACACCGGGACAGGGATAAGTGGAAAACTGTTTTTT
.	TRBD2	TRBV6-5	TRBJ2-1	CASSYARGGYNEQFF	TGTGCCAGCAGTTACGCTCGCGGGGGTTACAATGAGCAGTTCTTC
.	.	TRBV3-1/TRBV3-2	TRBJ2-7	CASSQRTPIYEQYF	TGTGCCAGCAGCCAGAGGACACCGATCTACGAGCAGTACTTC
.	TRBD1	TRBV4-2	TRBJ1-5	CASSSRDRDNQPQHF	TGTGCCAGCAGCTCCCGGGACAGGGACAATCAGCCCCAGCATTTT
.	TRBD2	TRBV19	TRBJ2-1	CASSIPGLAYNEQFF	TGTGCCAGTAGTATTCCGGGACTAGCGTACAATGAGCAGTTCTTC
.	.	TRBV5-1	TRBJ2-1	CASSPAALAGNEQFF	TGCGCCAGCAGCCCGGCGGCTTTGGCGGGGAATGAGCAGTTCTTC
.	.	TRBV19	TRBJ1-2	CASSRQGGNYGYTF	TGTGCCAGTAGTAGGCAAGGAGGGAACTATGGCTACACCTTC
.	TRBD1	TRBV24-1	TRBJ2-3	CATSGSGGAADTQYF	TGTGCCACCAGTGGTTCAGGGGGCGCGGCAGATACGCAGTATTTT
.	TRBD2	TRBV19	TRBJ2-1	CASSRGSGDGQFF	TGTGCCAGTAGTCGGGGTAGCGGGGACGGGCAGTTCTTC
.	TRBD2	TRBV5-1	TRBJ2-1	CASSLGGSGGYNEQFF	TGCGCCAGCAGCTTGGGAGGTAGCGGGGGCTACAATGAGCAGTTCTTC
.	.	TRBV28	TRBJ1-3	CASSHSGGNTIYF	TGTGCCAGCAGCCATAGCGGCGGAAACACCATATATTTT
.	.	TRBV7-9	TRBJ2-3	CASRPRQADGNTQYF	TGTGCCAGCAGACCGAGACAGGCTGATGGAAATACGCAGTATTTT
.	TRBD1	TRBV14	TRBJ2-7	CASSRQGVYEQYF	TGTGCCAGCAGCCGACAGGGAGTCTACGAGCAGTACTTC
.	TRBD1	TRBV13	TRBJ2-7	CASSAAGTGIGEQYF	TGTGCCAGCAGCGCCGCGGGGACAGGGATCGGGGAGCAGTACTTC
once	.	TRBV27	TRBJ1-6	CASRTGLRSPLHF	TGTGCCAGCAGAACAGGGCTCCGGTCACCCCTCCACTTT
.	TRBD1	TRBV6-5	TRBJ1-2	CASSLRDRHGYTF	TGTGCCAGCTCCCTCCGGGACAGGCATGGCTACACCTTC
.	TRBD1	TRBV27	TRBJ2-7	CASSLSTGNYEQYF	TGTGCCAGCAGTTTATCGACAGGGAACTACGAGCAGTACTTC
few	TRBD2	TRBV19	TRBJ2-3	CASSMVLAGATGDTQYF	TGTGCCAGTAGTATGGTACTAGCGGGGGCCACGGGAGATACGCAGTATTTT
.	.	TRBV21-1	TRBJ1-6	CASSRRSQGDF	TGTGCCAGCAGCAGGCGGTCCCAAGGAGATTTC
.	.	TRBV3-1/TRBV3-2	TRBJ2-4	CASSHRGHIQYF	TGTGCCAGCAGCCACAGGGGCCACATTCAGTACTTC
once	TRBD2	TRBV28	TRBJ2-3	CASTPRRGVSIGTDTQYF	TGTGCCAGCACCCCTCGGCGGGGGGTATCCATAGGGACAGATACGCAGTATTTT
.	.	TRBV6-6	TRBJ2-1	CASSPTWGGANEQFF	TGTGCCAGCAGCCCCACTTGGGGAGGCGCGAATGAGCAGTTCTTC
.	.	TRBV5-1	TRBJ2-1	CASSLDTGSNEQFF	TGCGCCAGCAGCTTGGATACAGGGTCGAATGAGCAGTTCTTC
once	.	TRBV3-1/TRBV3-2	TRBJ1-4	CASSPRTVAEKLFF	TGTGCCAGCAGCCCCCGGACAGTCGCGGAAAAACTGTTTTTT
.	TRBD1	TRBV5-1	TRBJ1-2	CASSPGQGAANYGYTF	TGCGCCAGCAGCCCTGGACAGGGAGCTGCTAACTATGGCTACACCTTC
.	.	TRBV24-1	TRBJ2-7	CATSTRYF	TGTGCCACCAGCACCAGGTACTTC
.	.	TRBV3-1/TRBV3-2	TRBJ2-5	CASSLSTLRGAETQYF	TGTGCCAGCAGCCTTTCCACCCTTCGGGGGGCCGAGACCCAGTACTTC
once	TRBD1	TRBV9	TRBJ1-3	CASSVGQGAVDTIYF	TGTGCCAGCAGCGTAGGCCAGGGGGCGGTGGACACCATATATTTT
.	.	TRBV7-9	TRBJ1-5	CASSPVNQPQHF	TGTGCCAGCAGCCCCGTTAATCAGCCCCAGCATTTT
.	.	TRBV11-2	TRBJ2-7	CASSLGSGEQYF	TGTGCCAGCAGCTTAGGTTCGGGCGAGCAGTACTTC
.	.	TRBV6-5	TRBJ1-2	CASSYPSLRANYGYTF	TGTGCCAGCAGTTACCCATCCCTCAGGGCGAACTATGGCTACACCTTC
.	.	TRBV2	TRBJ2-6	CASSGASSGANVLTF	TGTGCCAGCAGTGGGGCGAGCTCTGGGGCCAACGTCCTGACTTTC
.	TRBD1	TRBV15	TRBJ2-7	CATSTGTGPYEQYF	TGTGCCACCAGCACCGGGACAGGGCCCTACGAGCAGTACTTC
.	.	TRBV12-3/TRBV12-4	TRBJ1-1	CASSRLMNTEAFF	TGTGCCAGCAGCCGACTGATGAACACTGAAGCTTTCTTT
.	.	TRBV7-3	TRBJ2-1	CASSLTSGPGYNEQFF	TGTGCCAGCAGCTTAACTAGCGGCCCCGGGTACAATGAGCAGTTCTTC
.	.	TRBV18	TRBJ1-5	CASSPTGSWPQHF	TGTGCCAGCTCACCAACGGGGAGTTGGCCCCAGCATTTT
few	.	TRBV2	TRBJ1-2	CASRSRLPPSAF	TGTGCCAGCAGGAGCCGGCTTCCCCCGAGCGCCTTC
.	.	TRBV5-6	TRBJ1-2	CASSSKFYRDGGYTF	TGTGCCAGCAGCTCAAAATTTTACAGGGACGGCGGCTACACCTTC
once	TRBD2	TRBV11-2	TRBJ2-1	CASSLRRLSGGRNEQFF	TGTGCCAGCAGCTTAAGGCGACTGAGCGGGGGGCGCAATGAGCAGTTCTTC
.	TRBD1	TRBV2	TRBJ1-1	CASRDRGFTEAFF	TGTGCCAGCAGGGACAGGGGGTTCACTGAAGCTTTCTTT
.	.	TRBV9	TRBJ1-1	CASSVSEGGNTEAFF	TGTGCCAGCAGCGTTTCTGAGGGCGGGAACACTGAAGCTTTCTTT
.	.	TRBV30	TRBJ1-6	CAWRRPRVTYNSPLHF	TGTGCCTGGAGGAGGCCCAGGGTAACCTATAATTCACCCCTCCACTTT
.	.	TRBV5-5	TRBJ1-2	CASSLSGQGGYTF	TGTGCCAGCAGCTTGTCAGGCCAGGGAGGCTACACCTTC
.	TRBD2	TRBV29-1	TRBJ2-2	CSVRAGTSRNTGELFF	TGCAGCGTCCGCGCTGGGACTAGCAGGAACACCGGGGAGCTGTTTTTT